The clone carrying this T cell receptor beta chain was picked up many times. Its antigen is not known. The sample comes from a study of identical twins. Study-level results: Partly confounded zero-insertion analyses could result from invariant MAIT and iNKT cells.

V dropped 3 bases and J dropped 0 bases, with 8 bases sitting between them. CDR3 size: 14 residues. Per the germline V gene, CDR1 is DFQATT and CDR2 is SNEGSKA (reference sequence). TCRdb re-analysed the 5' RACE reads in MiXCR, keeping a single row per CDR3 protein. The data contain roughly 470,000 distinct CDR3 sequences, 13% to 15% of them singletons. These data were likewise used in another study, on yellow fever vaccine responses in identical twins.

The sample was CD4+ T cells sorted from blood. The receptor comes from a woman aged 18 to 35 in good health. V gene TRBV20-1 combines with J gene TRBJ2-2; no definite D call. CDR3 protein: CSARRRSNTGELFF. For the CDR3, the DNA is TGCAGTGCTAGGCGGCGCTCGAACACCGGGGAGCTGTTTTTT.